The clone carrying this TCR beta chain was recorded at least ten times. MiXCR was run by TCRdb on the 5' RACE reads, yielding one entry per CDR3 protein. The sample includes a few hundred thousand distinct CDR3 sequences, 15% to 20% of them seen just once. The sample originates from a study of CD8 T cells in ankylosing spondylitis. CDR1 is SGHTA and CDR2 is FQGTGA in the germline V gene. CDR3 length: 13 residues. V was pared by 2 bases and J by 8 bases, with 12 bases between. V usage is TRBV7-3 and J usage is TRBJ1-2; D unresolved. The clonotype comes from a male donor with ankylosing spondylitis or in good health (not recorded which). The sequenced sample was blood, either unsorted or a sorted T cell fraction (not recorded which). Written as DNA, the CDR3 is TGTGCCAGCAGCTTAGATGGGCTTGGCGGCTACACCTTC. Translating gives CASSLDGLGGYTF.